The clone carrying this T cell receptor (beta chain) was recorded a few times. The antigen is unknown. These data belong to a study of blood T cells in healthy people across ages. Trimming left V 3 bases short and J 4 bases short, with 16 bases between. The CDR3 is 16 residues long. Germline assignment: CDR1 SGDLS and CDR2 YYNGEE. Whole-study results and caveats: Among T cells, TCR beta diversity per million cells dropped roughly linearly as age rose. There was a strong correlation between TCR beta diversity and naive T cell percentage.

Primed by a sample-barcoded 5' primer and a J-beta primer mix, a second PCR proceeded for about 7 to 11 cycles. TCRdb recomputed calls from the 5' RACE reads with MiXCR, one row per CDR3 protein. The profile shows 1.5 million to 2 million distinct CDR3 sequences, about 39% of them singletons. The study drew donors from healthy Caucasian individuals in Russia aged about 6 to 100. Each sample provided at least 5 micrograms of extracted total RNA. The sequencing sample was made of blood. The receptor was derived from a human donor in good health. The rearrangement links TRBV9 to TRBJ2-2; tentatively, D is TRBD1 (6 bases). The CDR3 DNA follows: TGTGCCAGCAGCGCCATACAGGGAGTAGGCACCGGGGAGCTGTTTTTT. Amino acids: CASSAIQGVGTGELFF. Based on the CDR3 plus reference TRBV9 and TRBJ2-2, the full variable domain is DSGVTQTPKHLITATGQRVTLRCSPRSGDLSVYWYQQSLDQGLQFLIQYYNGEERAKGNILERFSAQQFPDLHSELNLSSLELGDSALYFCASSAIQGVGTGELFFGEGSRLTVL.